Listed below are T cell receptor beta chains from one sample, sequenced in a study of blood T cell repertoires in COVID-19. Sequencing was performed with immunoSEQ multiplex PCR; in TCRdb, only in-frame clones are kept and a portion is missing. The data contain 180,000 or so clones, 70% to 85% of them singletons. The specimen sequenced was peripheral blood. These receptors all stem from a woman older than 75 with acute or convalescent COVID-19. Both conserved end residues are part of each CDR3. Each record gives: V gene, D gene, J gene, CDR3 protein. D genes are given only for firm matches.

V gene: TRBV4-3
D gene: TRBD1
J gene: TRBJ1-2
CDR3 protein: CASSPDRGRGYGYTF

V gene: TRBV2
D gene: -
J gene: TRBJ1-1
CDR3 protein: CASRIRTQNTEAFF

V gene: TRBV4-2
D gene: -
J gene: TRBJ1-6
CDR3 protein: CASSQDRTVGNSPLHF

V gene: TRBV12-3/TRBV12-4
D gene: -
J gene: TRBJ1-5
CDR3 protein: CASSLYNQPQHF

V gene: TRBV4-1
D gene: -
J gene: TRBJ2-5
CDR3 protein: CASSQGGISSETQYF

V gene: TRBV18
D gene: -
J gene: TRBJ2-7
CDR3 protein: CASSPTGSSIYEQYF

V gene: TRBV19
D gene: TRBD1
J gene: TRBJ2-2
CDR3 protein: CASSMTGMTGELFF

V gene: TRBV7-2
D gene: -
J gene: TRBJ2-7
CDR3 protein: CASGRSGRGYEQYF

V gene: TRBV5-1
D gene: -
J gene: TRBJ1-1
CDR3 protein: CASSLGASITEAFF

V gene: TRBV5-1
D gene: -
J gene: TRBJ1-3
CDR3 protein: CASSDALGGYAGNTIYF

V gene: TRBV5-6
D gene: -
J gene: TRBJ2-1
CDR3 protein: CASSLGSGGPFREQFF

V gene: TRBV2
D gene: TRBD1
J gene: TRBJ1-1
CDR3 protein: CASPKGAGEAFF

V gene: TRBV10-3
D gene: TRBD2
J gene: TRBJ2-1
CDR3 protein: CAIRVLAEGGEQFF

V gene: TRBV5-4
D gene: -
J gene: TRBJ2-4
CDR3 protein: CASSFGGDKNIQYF

V gene: TRBV11-3
D gene: TRBD2
J gene: TRBJ2-1
CDR3 protein: CASSVGVAGAAYNEQFF

V gene: TRBV19
D gene: TRBD1
J gene: TRBJ2-5
CDR3 protein: CASSIVAGQGKETQYF

V gene: TRBV12-5
D gene: -
J gene: TRBJ1-1
CDR3 protein: CASAPNTEAFF

V gene: TRBV9
D gene: -
J gene: TRBJ1-4
CDR3 protein: CASSVGAPGHEKLFF

V gene: TRBV9
D gene: TRBD1
J gene: TRBJ1-3
CDR3 protein: CASSAGTASGNTIYF

V gene: TRBV5-4
D gene: -
J gene: TRBJ1-6
CDR3 protein: CASSLGARNSPLHF

V gene: TRBV20-1
D gene: TRBD2
J gene: TRBJ2-7
CDR3 protein: CSASRGFASGVPDEQYF

V gene: TRBV5-1
D gene: TRBD2
J gene: TRBJ2-1
CDR3 protein: CASSWGSGSYNEQFF

V gene: TRBV4-1
D gene: TRBD1
J gene: TRBJ2-2
CDR3 protein: CASSQLPGQGITGELFF

V gene: TRBV9
D gene: -
J gene: TRBJ1-4
CDR3 protein: CASSVRVNEKLFF

V gene: TRBV7-2
D gene: TRBD1
J gene: TRBJ2-3
CDR3 protein: CASSPSPRRGSPDTQYF

V gene: TRBV25-1
D gene: TRBD2
J gene: TRBJ2-1
CDR3 protein: CASSAPGLAPPEQFF

V gene: TRBV6-5
D gene: TRBD1
J gene: TRBJ2-2
CDR3 protein: CASSLGQGAVGELFF

V gene: TRBV30
D gene: TRBD1
J gene: TRBJ1-6
CDR3 protein: CAWSVMTGVSPLHF

V gene: TRBV5-1
D gene: -
J gene: TRBJ2-6
CDR3 protein: CASSAAAGSGANVLTF

V gene: TRBV7-2
D gene: TRBD2
J gene: TRBJ2-5
CDR3 protein: CASSLEMGLATETQYF

V gene: TRBV5-4
D gene: TRBD2
J gene: TRBJ2-1
CDR3 protein: CASSLGFGGRGDNEQFF

V gene: TRBV30
D gene: TRBD1
J gene: TRBJ2-7
CDR3 protein: CAWTGGRLEQYF